The clone carrying this TCR beta chain was seen a handful of times. This sample stems from a study of cytomegalovirus exposure and HLA in healthy donors. Per germline, CDR1 MNHNY and CDR2 SVGAGI (reference sequence). The CDR3 is 13 residues long. Trimming at V came to 4 bases and at J to 5 bases, leaving 4 bases not matched to a gene. The PCR employed 60 Vbeta primers together with 13 Jbeta primers. The method was immunoSEQ multiplex PCR; TCRdb's version includes in-frame clones alone and lacks a portion of them. The table shows some 100,000 clones, with approximately 76% occurring only once. The clonotype comes from a man aged 35-49 years in good health and CMV-seronegative. The sample consisted of PBMCs. The chain employs TRBV6-6 and TRBJ2-7; 8 bases align to TRBD1. This chain's CDR3 is CASSLTGANEQYF. The CDR3 coding sequence is TGTGCCAGCAGTTTGACAGGGGCCAACGAGCAGTACTTC.